The 17 T cell receptor beta chains below all came from one sample that was sequenced in a study of cytomegalovirus exposure and HLA in healthy donors. The repertoire was sequenced with immunoSEQ multiplex PCR; TCRdb's copy has only in-frame clones and lacks some. Here the sample spans roughly 250,000 clones, nearly 90% being singletons. Sequencing was done on a sample of PBMCs. Receptors were obtained from a woman aged 18-29 years in good health and CMV-seronegative.

This clone was counted once. This rearrangement joins TRBV27 to TRBJ2-7; D might be TRBD1 (6 bases). The CDR3 consists of 12 residues. Between the trimmed V and J ends, which lost 4 bases and 9 bases, there was a span of 13 bases. Germline CDR1 MNHEY, CDR2 SMNVEV (reference sequence). CDR3 protein: CASSSYRDVQYF. The CDR3 nucleotides read TGTGCCAGCAGTTCCTACAGGGACGTGCAGTACTTC.

This chain uses TRBV19 with TRBJ2-2; 9 bases agree with TRBD1. CDR1 and CDR2 (germline): LNHDA, SQIVND (reference sequence). J gave up 4 bases and V 6 bases, and 6 bases lay outside the gene matches. The CDR3 has 15 residues. CDR3 coding DNA: TGTGCCAGTAGGACAGGGGGTACGAGCACCGGGGAGCTGTTTTTT. Translating gives CASRTGGTSTGELFF.

This chain links TRBV7-6 with TRBJ2-1, with D unresolved. The CDR3 totals 16 residues. Trimming took 0 bases from V and 0 from J, leaving 9 bases between them. The germline V gene encodes CDR1 SGHVS and CDR2 FNYEAQ. For the CDR3, the DNA is TGTGCCAGCAGCTTAGCTGCGAGCACCTCCTACAATGAGCAGTTCTTC. It yields the protein CASSLAASTSYNEQFF. The complete variable domain, with remaining parts taken from reference TRBV7-6 and TRBJ2-1, reads GAGVSQSPRYKVTKRGQDVALRCDPISGHVSLYWYRQALGQGPEFLTYFNYEAQQDKSGLPNDRFSAERPEGSISTLTIQRTEQRDSAMYRCASSLAASTSYNEQFFGPGTRLTVL.

J is TRBJ2-2 and V is TRBV12-5, with a weak D call TRBD2 (6 bases). Germline lookup yields CDR1 LGHNT and CDR2 FRNRAP. The CDR3 is 17 amino acids. Trimming pared 7 bases from V and 3 bases from J, leaving 21 bases between. This CDR3 is CASAYKPWGDDTGELFF. The CDR3 DNA follows: TGTGCTAGTGCCTACAAACCATGGGGGGACGACACCGGGGAGCTGTTTTTT. Based on the CDR3 plus reference TRBV12-5 and TRBJ2-2, the full variable domain is DARVTQTPRHKVTEMGQEVTMRCQPILGHNTVFWYRQTMMQGLELLAYFRNRAPLDDSGMPKDRFSAEMPDATLATLKIQPSEPRDSAVYFCASAYKPWGDDTGELFFGEGSRLTVL.

The V and J genes are TRBV7-8 and TRBJ2-1, with no clear D. The CDR3 has 17 residues. The germline gives CDR1 SGHVS, CDR2 FQNEAQ. V was pared by 10 bases and J by 2 bases, with 24 bases between. The chain's CDR3 is CATIRNRPQAPYNEQFF. CDR3 coding DNA: TGTGCCACCATAAGGAACAGACCCCAAGCACCCTACAATGAGCAGTTCTTC. Supplemented by reference TRBV7-8 and TRBJ2-1, the full variable domain reads GAGVSQSPRYKVAKRGQDVALRCDPISGHVSLFWYQQALGQGPEFLTYFQNEAQLDKSGLPSDRFFAERPEGSVSTLKIQRTQQEDSAVYLCATIRNRPQAPYNEQFFGPGTRLTVL.

V usage is TRBV18 and J usage is TRBJ2-3; TRBD1 matches 8 bases. The CDR3 length is 15 residues. In germline, CDR1 is KGHSH, CDR2 LQKENI. After removal of 6 bases from V and 5 bases from J, the junction contained 10 bases not matched to a gene. The CDR3 region is CASSPPQGAGDTQYF. Written as DNA, the CDR3 is TGTGCCAGCTCTCCTCCTCAGGGGGCTGGAGATACGCAGTATTTT.

This chain links TRBV9 with TRBJ2-1; 10 bases are shared with TRBD2. V was clipped by 4 bases and J by 7 bases; unmatched bases: 8. This CDR3 has 15 residues. Germline-derived CDR1 and CDR2 are SGDLS and YYNGEE. The CDR3 region is CASSPFGLAENEQFF. CDR3 coding DNA: TGTGCCAGCAGCCCATTCGGACTAGCGGAAAATGAGCAGTTCTTC.

The chain recombines TRBV5-4 with TRBJ1-4; no clear D gene. The germline gives CDR1 SGHNT, CDR2 YYREEE (reference sequence). CDR3 length: 17 residues. Trimming cost V 0 bases and J 2 bases, with 14 bases left between them. The chain's CDR3 is CASSLGTLGETNEKLFF. In DNA, the CDR3 is TGTGCCAGCAGCTTGGGGACCCTCGGGGAGACTAATGAAAAACTGTTTTTT. Based on the CDR3 plus reference TRBV5-4 and TRBJ1-4, the full variable domain is ETGVTQSPTHLIKTRGQQVTLRCSSQSGHNTVSWYQQALGQGPQFIFQYYREEENGRGNFPPRFSGLQFPNYSSELNVNALELDDSALYLCASSLGTLGETNEKLFFGSGTQLSVL.

This chain joins TRBV4-3 and TRBJ1-2; D gene unclear. V was trimmed by 4 bases and J by 0 bases, leaving 9 bases between them. The CDR3 sequence is 14 residues long. Germline assignment: CDR1 LGHNA and CDR2 YSLEER. In DNA form, the CDR3 reads TGCGCCAGCAGCCCCTACAGTTCTAACTATGGCTACACCTTC. Translating gives CASSPYSSNYGYTF.

The chain recombines TRBV28 with TRBJ1-2; D is ambiguous. Germline V gene data show CDR1 as MDHEN and CDR2 as SYDVKM. The CDR3 runs to 12 residues. Trimming shortened V by 6 bases and J by 2 bases, and 7 bases separated the two germline ends. The DNA for the CDR3 is TGTGCCAGCAGAAGCCCCAACTATGGCTACACCTTC. Protein sequence: CASRSPNYGYTF.

The chain employs TRBV6-1 and TRBJ2-7, with D perhaps TRBD1 (5 bases). The V and J ends lost 4 bases and 2 bases respectively, with 30 bases between them. Germline loops: CDR1 MNHNS, CDR2 SASEGT. CDR3 length equals 20 residues. CDR3 in DNA: TGTGCCAGCAGTGTACCGAACCAGGGTTTCGCTCCCGTCGGAACCTACGAGCAGTACGTC. Amino acid sequence: CASSVPNQGFAPVGTYEQYV.

The gene calls are TRBV6-5 and TRBJ2-3, with 7 bases that match TRBD2. The CDR3 is 14 amino acids. Germline assignment: CDR1 MNHEY and CDR2 SVGAGI. Losses at the gene ends were 4 bases for V and 0 bases for J; bases not matched to a gene: 1. The CDR3 DNA reads as TGTGCCAGCAGTTCGGGGGGTAGCACAGATACGCAGTATTTT. This codes for CASSSGGSTDTQYF.

The rearrangement links TRBV29-1 to TRBJ1-3; D is unresolved. CDR3 length equals 12 residues. Germline lookup yields CDR1 SQVTM and CDR2 ANQGSEA. The V gene lost 6 bases and the J gene lost 0 bases, with 6 bases spanning the gap. The chain's CDR3 is CSVRSSGNTIYF. The CDR3 DNA follows: TGCAGCGTGAGAAGCTCTGGAAACACCATATATTTT.

The chain couples TRBV4-1 to TRBJ1-2, with D possibly being TRBD1 (6 bases). CDR1 MGHRA and CDR2 YSYEKL come from the germline V gene. The CDR3 is 16 residues long. Trimming took off 2 bases at V and 2 bases at J, with 15 bases between the two ends. In DNA, the CDR3 is TGCGCCAGCAGCCAAACGACAGGAACAACGAACTATGGCTACACCTTC. Translating gives CASSQTTGTTNYGYTF.

The chain carries TRBV27 and TRBJ2-6; D is perhaps TRBD1 (5 bases). The CDR3 covers 15 residues. The V gene lost 7 bases and the J gene lost 1 base, with 11 bases spanning the gap. The germline gives CDR1 MNHEY, CDR2 SMNVEV (reference sequence). The CDR3 here is CASKGGASGANVLTF. CDR3 DNA: TGTGCCAGCAAGGGTGGGGCTTCTGGGGCCAACGTCCTGACTTTC.

The V gene is TRBV5-1, the J gene TRBJ1-6; 9 bases map to TRBD1. Germline CDR1 SGHRS, CDR2 YFSETQ. V lost 6 bases and J lost 7; bases outside the gene matches: 5. CDR3 length: 14 amino acids. CDR3 bases: TGCGCCAGCACCCCGGGACAGGGAAATTCACCCCTCCACTTT. This encodes CASTPGQGNSPLHF. Combining the CDR3 with reference TRBV5-1 and TRBJ1-6 gives the whole variable domain KAGVTQTPRYLIKTRGQQVTLSCSPISGHRSVSWYQQTPGQGLQFLFEYFSETQRNKGNFPGRFSGRQFSNSRSEMNVSTLELGDSALYLCASTPGQGNSPLHFGNGTRLTVT.

This rearrangement joins TRBV10-3 to TRBJ2-7; tentative D call: TRBD2 (5 bases). Germline V gene lookup returns CDR1 ENHRY and CDR2 SYGVKD. Trimming took 0 bases from V and 4 from J, leaving 22 bases between them. The CDR3 is 18 amino acids. In nucleotides, the CDR3 is TGTGCCATCAGTGAGTCGGGGAGATCCATTCTCTATGATTACGAGCAGTACTTC. Its translation is CAISESGRSILYDYEQYF.